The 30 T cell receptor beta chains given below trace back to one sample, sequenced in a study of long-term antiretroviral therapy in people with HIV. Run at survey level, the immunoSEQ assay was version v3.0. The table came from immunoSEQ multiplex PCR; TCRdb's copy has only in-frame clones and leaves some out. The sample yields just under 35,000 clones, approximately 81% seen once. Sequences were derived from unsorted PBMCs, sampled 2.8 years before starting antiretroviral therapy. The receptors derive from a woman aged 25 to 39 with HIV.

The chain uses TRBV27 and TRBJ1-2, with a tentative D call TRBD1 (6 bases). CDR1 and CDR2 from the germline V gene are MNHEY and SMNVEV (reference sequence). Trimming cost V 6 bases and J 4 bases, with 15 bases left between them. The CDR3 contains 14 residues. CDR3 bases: TGTGCCAGCAGCCCGAACAGGGAACGCTATGGCTACACCTTC. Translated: CASSPNRERYGYTF.

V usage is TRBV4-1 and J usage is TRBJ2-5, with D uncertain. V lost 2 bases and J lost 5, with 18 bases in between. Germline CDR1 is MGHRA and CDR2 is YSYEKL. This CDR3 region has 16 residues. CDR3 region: CASSQIGKSRRETQYF. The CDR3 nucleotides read TGCGCCAGCAGCCAAATCGGTAAGAGCAGAAGGGAGACCCAGTACTTC.

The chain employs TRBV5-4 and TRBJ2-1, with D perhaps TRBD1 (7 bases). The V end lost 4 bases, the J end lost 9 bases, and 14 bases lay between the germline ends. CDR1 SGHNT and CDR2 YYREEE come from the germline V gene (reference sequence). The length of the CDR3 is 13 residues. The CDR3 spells CASSTYQGGEQFF. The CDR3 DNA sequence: TGTGCCAGCAGCACCTACCAGGGGGGTGAGCAGTTCTTC. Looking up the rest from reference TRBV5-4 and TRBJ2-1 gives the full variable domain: ETGVTQSPTHLIKTRGQQVTLRCSSQSGHNTVSWYQQALGQGPQFIFQYYREEENGRGNFPPRFSGLQFPNYSSELNVNALELDDSALYLCASSTYQGGEQFFGPGTRLTVL.

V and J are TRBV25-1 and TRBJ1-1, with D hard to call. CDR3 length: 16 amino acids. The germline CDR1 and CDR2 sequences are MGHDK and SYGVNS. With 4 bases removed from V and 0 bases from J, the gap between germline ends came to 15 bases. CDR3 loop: CASSAAQKYMNTEAFF. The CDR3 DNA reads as TGTGCCAGCAGTGCGGCGCAGAAATACATGAACACTGAAGCTTTCTTT.

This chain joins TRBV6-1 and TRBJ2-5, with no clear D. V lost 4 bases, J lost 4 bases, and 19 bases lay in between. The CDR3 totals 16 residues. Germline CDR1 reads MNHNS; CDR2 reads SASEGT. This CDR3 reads CASSGNRFSYTETQYF. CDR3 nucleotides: TGTGCCAGCAGTGGGAACCGTTTTAGTTATACAGAGACCCAGTACTTC.

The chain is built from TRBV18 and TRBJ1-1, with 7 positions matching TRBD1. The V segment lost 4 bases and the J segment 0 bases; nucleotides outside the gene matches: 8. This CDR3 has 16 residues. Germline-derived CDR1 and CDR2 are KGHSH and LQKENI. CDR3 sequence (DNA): TGTGCCAGCTCACATAACGAGGGACAGATGAACACTGAAGCTTTCTTT. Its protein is CASSHNEGQMNTEAFF.

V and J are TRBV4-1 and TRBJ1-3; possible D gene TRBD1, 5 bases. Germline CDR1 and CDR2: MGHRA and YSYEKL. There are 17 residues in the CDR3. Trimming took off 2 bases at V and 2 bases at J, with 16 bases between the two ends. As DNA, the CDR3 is TGCGCCAGCAGCCAACATCCTCTTCAGGGAGCTGGAAACACCATATATTTT. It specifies CASSQHPLQGAGNTIYF.

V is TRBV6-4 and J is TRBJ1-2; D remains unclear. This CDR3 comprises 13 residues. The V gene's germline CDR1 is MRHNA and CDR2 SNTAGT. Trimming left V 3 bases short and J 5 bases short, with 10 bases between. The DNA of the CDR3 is TGTGCCAGCAGTGAAGAGCCCGATTATGGCTACACCTTC. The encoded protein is CASSEEPDYGYTF.

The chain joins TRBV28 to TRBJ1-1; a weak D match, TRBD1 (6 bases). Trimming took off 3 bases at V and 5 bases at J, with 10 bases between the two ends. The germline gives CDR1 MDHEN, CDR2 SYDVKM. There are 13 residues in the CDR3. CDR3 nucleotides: TGTGCCAGCAGTTTCCGACAGGTGACTGAAGCTTTCTTT. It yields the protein CASSFRQVTEAFF.

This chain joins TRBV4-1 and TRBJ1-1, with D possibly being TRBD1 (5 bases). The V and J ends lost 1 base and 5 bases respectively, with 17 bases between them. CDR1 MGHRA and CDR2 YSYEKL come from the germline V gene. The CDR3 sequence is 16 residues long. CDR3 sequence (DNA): TGCGCCAGCAGCCAAGGGTGGCAGGGTTTTAATACTGAAGCTTTCTTT. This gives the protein CASSQGWQGFNTEAFF.

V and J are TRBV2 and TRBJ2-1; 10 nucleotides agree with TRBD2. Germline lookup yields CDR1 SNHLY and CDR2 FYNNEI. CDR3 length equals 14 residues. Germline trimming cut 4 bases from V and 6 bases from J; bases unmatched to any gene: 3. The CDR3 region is CASSGASGGNEQFF. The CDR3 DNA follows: TGTGCCAGCAGTGGGGCTAGCGGGGGCAATGAGCAGTTCTTC.

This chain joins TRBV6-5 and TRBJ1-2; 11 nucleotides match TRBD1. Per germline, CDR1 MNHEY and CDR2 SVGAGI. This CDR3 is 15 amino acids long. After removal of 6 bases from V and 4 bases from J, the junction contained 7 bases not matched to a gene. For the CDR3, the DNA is TGTGCCAGCAGGACCCGGGACAGGGGGGGCTATGGCTACACCTTC. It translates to CASRTRDRGGYGYTF.

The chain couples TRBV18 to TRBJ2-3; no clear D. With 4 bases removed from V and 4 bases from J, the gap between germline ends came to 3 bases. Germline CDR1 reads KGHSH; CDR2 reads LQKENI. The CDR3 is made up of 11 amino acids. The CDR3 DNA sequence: TGTGCCAGCTCACTCGCAGATACGCAGTATTTT. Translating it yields CASSLADTQYF.

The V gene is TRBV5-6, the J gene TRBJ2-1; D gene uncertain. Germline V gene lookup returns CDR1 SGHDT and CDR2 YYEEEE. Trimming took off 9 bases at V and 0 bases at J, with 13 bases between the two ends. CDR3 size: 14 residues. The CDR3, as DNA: TGTGCCACCTGGGGTTCCAGCTCCTACAATGAGCAGTTCTTC. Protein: CATWGSSSYNEQFF.

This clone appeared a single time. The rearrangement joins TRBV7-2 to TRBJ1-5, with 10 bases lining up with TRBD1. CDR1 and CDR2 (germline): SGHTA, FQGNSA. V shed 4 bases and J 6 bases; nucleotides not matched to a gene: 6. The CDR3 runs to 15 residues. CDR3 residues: CASSSGQGNGQPQHF. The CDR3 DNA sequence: TGTGCCAGCAGCTCGGGACAGGGGAATGGTCAGCCCCAGCATTTT.

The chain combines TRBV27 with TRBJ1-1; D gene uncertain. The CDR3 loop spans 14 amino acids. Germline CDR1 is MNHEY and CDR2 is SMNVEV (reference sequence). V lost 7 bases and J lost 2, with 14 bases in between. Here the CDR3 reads CASMWRGGNTEAFF. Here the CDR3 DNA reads TGTGCCAGCATGTGGCGGGGTGGCAACACTGAAGCTTTCTTT.

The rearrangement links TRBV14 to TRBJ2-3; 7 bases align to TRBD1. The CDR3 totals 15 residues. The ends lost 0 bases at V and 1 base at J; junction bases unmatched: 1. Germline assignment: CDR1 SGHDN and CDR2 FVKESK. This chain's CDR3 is CASSQETGGTDTQYF. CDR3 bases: TGTGCCAGCAGCCAAGAAACAGGGGGCACAGATACGCAGTATTTT.

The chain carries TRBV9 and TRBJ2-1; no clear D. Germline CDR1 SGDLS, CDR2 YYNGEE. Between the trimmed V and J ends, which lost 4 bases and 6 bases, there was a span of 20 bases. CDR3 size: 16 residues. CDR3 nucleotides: TGTGCCAGCAGCCCCAGACAAGGGCCCTTGGCCAATGAGCAGTTCTTC. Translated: CASSPRQGPLANEQFF.

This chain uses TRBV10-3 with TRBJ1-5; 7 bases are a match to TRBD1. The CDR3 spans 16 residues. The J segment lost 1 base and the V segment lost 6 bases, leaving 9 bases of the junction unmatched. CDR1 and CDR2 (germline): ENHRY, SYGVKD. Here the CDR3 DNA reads TGTGCCATCAGCCAACAGGGGTTCGACAGCAATCAGCCCCAGCATTTT. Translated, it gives CAISQQGFDSNQPQHF.

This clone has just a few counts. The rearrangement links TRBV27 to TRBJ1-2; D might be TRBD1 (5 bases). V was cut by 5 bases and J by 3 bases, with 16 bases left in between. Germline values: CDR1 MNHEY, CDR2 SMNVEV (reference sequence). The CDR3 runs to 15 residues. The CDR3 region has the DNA TGTGCCAGCAGTGTAAACAGGCAGCAGGACTATGGCTACACCTTC. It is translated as CASSVNRQQDYGYTF.

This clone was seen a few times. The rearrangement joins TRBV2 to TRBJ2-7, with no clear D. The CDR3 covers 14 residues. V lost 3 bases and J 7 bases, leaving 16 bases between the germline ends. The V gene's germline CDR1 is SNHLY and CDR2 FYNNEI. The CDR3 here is CASSDVVSSLEQYV. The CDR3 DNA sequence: TGTGCCAGCAGTGACGTAGTCAGCTCACTTGAGCAGTACGTC.

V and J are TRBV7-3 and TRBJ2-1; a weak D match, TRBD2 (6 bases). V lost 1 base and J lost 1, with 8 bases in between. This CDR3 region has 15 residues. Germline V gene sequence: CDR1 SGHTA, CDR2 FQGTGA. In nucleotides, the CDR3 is TGTGCCAGCAGCTTAAGGGGGGAATCCTACAATGAGCAGTTCTTC. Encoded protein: CASSLRGESYNEQFF.

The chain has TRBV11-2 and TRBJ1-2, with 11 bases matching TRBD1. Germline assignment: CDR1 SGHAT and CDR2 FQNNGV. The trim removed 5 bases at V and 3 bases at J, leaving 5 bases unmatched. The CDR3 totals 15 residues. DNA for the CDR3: TGTGCCAGCAGCCTCGGGACAGGGGGTTACTATGGCTACACCTTC. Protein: CASSLGTGGYYGYTF. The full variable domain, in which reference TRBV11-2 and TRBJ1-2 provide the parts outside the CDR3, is EAGVAQSPRYKIIEKRQSVAFWCNPISGHATLYWYQQILGQGPKLLIQFQNNGVVDDSQLPKDRFSAERLKGVDSTLKIQPAKLEDSAVYLCASSLGTGGYYGYTFGSGTRLTVV.

The CDR3 sequence is CASTQGPGGNTEAFF. The DNA of the CDR3 is TGTGCCAGTACACAGGGGCCCGGGGGGAACACTGAAGCTTTCTTT. The chain uses TRBV6-1 and TRBJ1-1, with 7 bases that match TRBD1. Germline V gives CDR1 MNHNS, CDR2 SASEGT. With V trimmed by 9 bases and J by 1 base, 11 bases remained unmatched. The CDR3 spans 15 residues.

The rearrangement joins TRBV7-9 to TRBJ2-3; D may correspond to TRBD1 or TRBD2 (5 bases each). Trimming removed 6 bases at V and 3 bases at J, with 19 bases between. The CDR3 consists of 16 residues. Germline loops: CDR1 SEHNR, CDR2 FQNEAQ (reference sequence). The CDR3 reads CASSPSRGLETDTQYF. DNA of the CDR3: TGTGCCAGCAGTCCATCTCGGGGCCTTGAAACAGATACGCAGTATTTT. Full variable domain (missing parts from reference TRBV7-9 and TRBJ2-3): DTGVSQNPRHKITKRGQNVTFRCDPISEHNRLYWYRQTLGQGPEFLTYFQNEAQLEKSRLLSDRFSAERPKGSFSTLEIQRTEQGDSAMYLCASSPSRGLETDTQYFGPGTRLTVL.

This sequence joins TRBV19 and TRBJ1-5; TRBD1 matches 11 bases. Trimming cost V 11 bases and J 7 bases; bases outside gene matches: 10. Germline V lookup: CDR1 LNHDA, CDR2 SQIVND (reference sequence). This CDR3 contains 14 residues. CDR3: CASKKGTGGQPQHF. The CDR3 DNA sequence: TGTGCCTCGAAGAAGGGGACAGGGGGACAGCCCCAGCATTTT. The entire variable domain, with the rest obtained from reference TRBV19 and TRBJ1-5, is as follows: DGGITQSPKYLFRKEGQNVTLSCEQNLNHDAMYWYRQDPGQGLRLIYYSQIVNDFQKGDIAEGYSVSREKKESFPLTVTSAQKNPTAFYLCASKKGTGGQPQHFGDGTRLSIL.

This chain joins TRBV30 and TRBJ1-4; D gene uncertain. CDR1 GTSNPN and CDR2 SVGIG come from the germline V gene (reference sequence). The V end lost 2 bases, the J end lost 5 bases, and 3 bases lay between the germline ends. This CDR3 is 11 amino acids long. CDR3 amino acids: CAWSRNEKLFF. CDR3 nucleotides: TGTGCCTGGAGTAGGAATGAAAAACTGTTTTTT.

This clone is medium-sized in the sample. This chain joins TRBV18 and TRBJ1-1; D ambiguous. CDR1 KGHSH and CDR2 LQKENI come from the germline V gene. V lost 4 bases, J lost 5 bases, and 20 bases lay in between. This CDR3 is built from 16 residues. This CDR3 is CASSLLKVDLGTEAFF. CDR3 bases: TGTGCCAGCTCACTACTTAAGGTAGACTTGGGGACTGAAGCTTTCTTT.

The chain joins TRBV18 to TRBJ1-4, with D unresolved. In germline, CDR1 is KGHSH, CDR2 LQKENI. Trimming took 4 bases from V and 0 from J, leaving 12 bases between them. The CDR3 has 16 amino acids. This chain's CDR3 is CASSLELDATNEKLFF. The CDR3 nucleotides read TGTGCCAGCTCACTAGAGCTGGATGCAACTAATGAAAAACTGTTTTTT.

CDR3 in DNA: TGTGCCTGGGACCGGTTAGCGGGGACGAACACCGGGGAGCTGTTTTTT. Encoded protein: CAWDRLAGTNTGELFF. The chain links TRBV30 to TRBJ2-2; 8 bases line up with TRBD2. V lost 5 bases to trimming and J lost 0 bases; unmatched junction nucleotides: 8. Germline V CDR1 and CDR2: GTSNPN, SVGIG (reference sequence). The CDR3 runs to 16 residues.